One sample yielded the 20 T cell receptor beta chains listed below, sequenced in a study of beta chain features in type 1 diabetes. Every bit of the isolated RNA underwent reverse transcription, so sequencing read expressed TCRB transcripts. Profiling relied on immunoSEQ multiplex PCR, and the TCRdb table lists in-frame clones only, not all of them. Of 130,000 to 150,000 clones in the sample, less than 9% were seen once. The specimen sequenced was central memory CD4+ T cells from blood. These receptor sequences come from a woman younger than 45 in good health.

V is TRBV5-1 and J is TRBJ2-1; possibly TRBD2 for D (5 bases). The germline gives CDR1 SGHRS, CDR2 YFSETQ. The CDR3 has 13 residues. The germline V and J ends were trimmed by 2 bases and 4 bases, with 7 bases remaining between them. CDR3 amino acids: CASSFGSYNEQFF. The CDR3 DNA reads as TGCGCCAGCAGCTTTGGGAGTTACAATGAGCAGTTCTTC.

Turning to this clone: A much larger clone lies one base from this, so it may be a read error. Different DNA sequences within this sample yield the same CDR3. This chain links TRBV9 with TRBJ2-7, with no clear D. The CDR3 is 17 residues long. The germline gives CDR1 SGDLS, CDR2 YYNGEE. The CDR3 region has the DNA TGTGCCAGCAGCGTAGCGAGGTATAACGGCTACTCCTACGAGCAGTACTTT. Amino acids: CASSVARYNGYSYEQYF.

The CDR3 is CASSLVGGLGADEQFF. Here the CDR3 DNA reads TGTGCCAGCAGCTTAGTAGGGGGACTAGGGGCGGATGAGCAGTTCTTC. This sequence joins TRBV7-2 and TRBJ2-1, with 8 nucleotides matching TRBD2. Looked up from germline, CDR1 is SGHTA and CDR2 is FQGNSA. The CDR3 loop spans 16 amino acids. V was pared by 1 base and J by 8 bases, with 10 bases of the junction left unmatched.

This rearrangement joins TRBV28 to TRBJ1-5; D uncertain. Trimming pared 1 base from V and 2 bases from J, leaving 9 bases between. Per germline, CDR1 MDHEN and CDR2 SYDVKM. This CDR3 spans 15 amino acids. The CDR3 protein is CASSLSGRGNQPQHF. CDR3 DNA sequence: TGTGCCAGCAGTTTATCGGGTCGGGGCAATCAGCCCCAGCATTTT.

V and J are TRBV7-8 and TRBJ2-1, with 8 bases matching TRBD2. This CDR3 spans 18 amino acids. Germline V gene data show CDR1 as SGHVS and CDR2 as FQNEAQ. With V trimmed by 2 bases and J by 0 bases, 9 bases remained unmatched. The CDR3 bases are TGTGCCAGCAGCTTACGGGGCGGCGGGAGGAGCTCCTACAATGAGCAGTTCTTC. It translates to CASSLRGGGRSSYNEQFF.

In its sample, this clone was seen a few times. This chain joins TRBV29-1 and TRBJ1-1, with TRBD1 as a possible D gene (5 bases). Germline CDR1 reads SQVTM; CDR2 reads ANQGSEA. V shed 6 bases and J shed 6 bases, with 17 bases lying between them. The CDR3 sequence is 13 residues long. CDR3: CSVTEGGDSEAFF. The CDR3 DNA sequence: TGCAGCGTGACCGAGGGAGGGGACTCTGAAGCTTTCTTT.

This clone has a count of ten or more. CDR3 sequence reads: CAISELRRGQSNTEAFF. CDR3 coding DNA: TGTGCCATCAGTGAACTCAGGAGGGGACAGAGTAACACTGAAGCTTTCTTT. The chain links TRBV10-3 to TRBJ1-1; 7 nucleotides agree with TRBD1. CDR1 is ENHRY, CDR2 SYGVKD, per germline. CDR3 length: 17 residues. Trimming removed 3 bases from V and 2 bases from J; junction bases left unmatched: 12.

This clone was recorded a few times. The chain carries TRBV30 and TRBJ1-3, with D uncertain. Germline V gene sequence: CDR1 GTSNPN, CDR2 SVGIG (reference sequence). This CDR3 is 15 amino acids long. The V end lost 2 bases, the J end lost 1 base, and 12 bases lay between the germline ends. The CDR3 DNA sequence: TGTGCCTGGAGTCGACTTCTCAGTTCTGGAAACACCATATATTTT. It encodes CAWSRLLSSGNTIYF.

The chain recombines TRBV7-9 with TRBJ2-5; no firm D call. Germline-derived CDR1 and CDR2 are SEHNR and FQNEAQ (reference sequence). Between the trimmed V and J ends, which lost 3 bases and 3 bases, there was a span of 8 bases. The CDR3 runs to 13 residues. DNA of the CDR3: TGTGCCAGCAGCTTTGAGAGGAAAGAGACCCAGTACTTC. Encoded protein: CASSFERKETQYF.

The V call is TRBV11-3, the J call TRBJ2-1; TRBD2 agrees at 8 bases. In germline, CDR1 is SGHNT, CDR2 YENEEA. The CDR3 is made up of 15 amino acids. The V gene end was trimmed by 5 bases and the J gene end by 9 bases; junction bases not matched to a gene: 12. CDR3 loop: CASSLAGTRGSEQFF. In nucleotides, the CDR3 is TGTGCCAGCAGCCTCGCCGGGACTAGGGGGAGTGAGCAGTTCTTC.

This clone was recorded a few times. CDR3 DNA sequence: TGTGCCAGTAGTACAGGGCTCGGGGCCAACGTCCTGACTTTC. Protein product: CASSTGLGANVLTF. The V call is TRBV19, the J call TRBJ2-6; a possible D gene is TRBD1 (5 bases). The CDR3 contains 14 residues. The germline V gene has CDR1 LNHDA and CDR2 SQIVND (reference sequence). Trimming removed 4 bases from V and 4 bases from J, with 8 bases in between. Full variable domain (remainder filled in from reference TRBV19 and TRBJ2-6): DGGITQSPKYLFRKEGQNVTLSCEQNLNHDAMYWYRQDPGQGLRLIYYSQIVNDFQKGDIAEGYSVSREKKESFPLTVTSAQKNPTAFYLCASSTGLGANVLTFGAGSRLTVL.

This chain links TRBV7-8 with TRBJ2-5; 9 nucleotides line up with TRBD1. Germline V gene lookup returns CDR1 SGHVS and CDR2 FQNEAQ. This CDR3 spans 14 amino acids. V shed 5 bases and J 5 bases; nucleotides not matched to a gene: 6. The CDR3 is CASSQTGGGETQYF. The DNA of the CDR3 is TGTGCCAGCAGCCAGACAGGGGGAGGGGAGACCCAGTACTTC. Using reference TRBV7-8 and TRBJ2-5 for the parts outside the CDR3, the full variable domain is GAGVSQSPRYKVAKRGQDVALRCDPISGHVSLFWYQQALGQGPEFLTYFQNEAQLDKSGLPSDRFFAERPEGSVSTLKIQRTQQEDSAVYLCASSQTGGGETQYFGPGTRLLVL.

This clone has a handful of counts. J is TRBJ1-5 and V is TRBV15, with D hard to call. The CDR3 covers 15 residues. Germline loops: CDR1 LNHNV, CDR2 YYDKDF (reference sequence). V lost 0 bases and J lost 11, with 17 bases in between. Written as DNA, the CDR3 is TGTGCCACCAGCAGAGATAAGCAGGAATATGGTTCCCAGCATTTT. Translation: CATSRDKQEYGSQHF.

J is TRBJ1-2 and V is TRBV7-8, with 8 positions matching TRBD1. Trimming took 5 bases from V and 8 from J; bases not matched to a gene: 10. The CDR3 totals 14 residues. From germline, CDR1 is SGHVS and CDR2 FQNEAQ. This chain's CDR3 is CASSGTGTGHGYTF. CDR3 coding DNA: TGTGCCAGCAGCGGGACCGGGACAGGTCACGGCTACACCTTC.

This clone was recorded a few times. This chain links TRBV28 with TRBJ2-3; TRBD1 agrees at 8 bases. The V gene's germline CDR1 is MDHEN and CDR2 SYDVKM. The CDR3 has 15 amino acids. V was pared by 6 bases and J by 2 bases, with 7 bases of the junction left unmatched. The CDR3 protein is CASRGAGGNTDTQYF. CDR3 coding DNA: TGTGCCAGCAGGGGGGCAGGGGGCAACACAGATACGCAGTATTTT.

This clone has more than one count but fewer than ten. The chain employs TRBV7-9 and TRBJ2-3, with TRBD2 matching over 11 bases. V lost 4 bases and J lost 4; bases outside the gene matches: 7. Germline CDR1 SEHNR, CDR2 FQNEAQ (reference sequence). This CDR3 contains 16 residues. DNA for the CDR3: TGTGCCAGCAGCTCAACCCCACTAGCGGGAGCAGATACGCAGTATTTT. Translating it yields CASSSTPLAGADTQYF.

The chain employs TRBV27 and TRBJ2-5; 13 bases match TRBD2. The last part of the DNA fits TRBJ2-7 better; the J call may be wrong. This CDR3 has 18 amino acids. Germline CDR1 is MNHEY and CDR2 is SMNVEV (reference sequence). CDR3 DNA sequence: TGTGCCAGCAGGAGAGGGACTAGCGGGGCGGGGGGAAACTACGAGCAGTACTTC. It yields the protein CASRRGTSGAGGNYEQYF.

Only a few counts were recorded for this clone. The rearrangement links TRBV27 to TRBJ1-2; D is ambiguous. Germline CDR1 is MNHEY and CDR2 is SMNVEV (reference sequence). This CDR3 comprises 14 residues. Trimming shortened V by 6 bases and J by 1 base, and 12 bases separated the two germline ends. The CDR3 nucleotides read TGTGCCAGCAGGGCCCGCGGGTATAACTATGGCTACACCTTC. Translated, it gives CASRARGYNYGYTF.

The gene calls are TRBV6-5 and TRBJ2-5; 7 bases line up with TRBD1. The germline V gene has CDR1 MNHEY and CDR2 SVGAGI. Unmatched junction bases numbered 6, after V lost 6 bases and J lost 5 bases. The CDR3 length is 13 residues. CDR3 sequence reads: CASSGTVRETQYF. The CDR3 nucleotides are TGTGCCAGCAGCGGGACAGTGCGGGAGACCCAGTACTTC.

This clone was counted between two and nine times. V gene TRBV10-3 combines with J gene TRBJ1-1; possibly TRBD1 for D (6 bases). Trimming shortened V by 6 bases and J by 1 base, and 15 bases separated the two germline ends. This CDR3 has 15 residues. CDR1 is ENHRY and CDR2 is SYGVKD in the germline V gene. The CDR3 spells CAISPTGTQNTEAFF. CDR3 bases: TGTGCCATCAGCCCAACAGGGACCCAGAACACTGAAGCTTTCTTT.